A single sample gave rise to the 18 T cell receptor beta chains below, sequenced in a study of molecular identifiers for immune sequencing clone quantification. TCRdb analysed the PCR reads with MiXCR anew, one entry per CDR3 protein. The sample yields about 640,000 distinct CDR3 sequences, roughly 21% seen once. The sample taken for sequencing was naive CD8+ T cells from blood, with Jurkat cell RNA spiked in. Subset given: FACS-sorted CD8+CD4-CCR7+CD45RA+ naive T cells. These receptors all stem from a human donor in good health. Some libraries in this study had Jurkat cell RNA spiked in.

In this sample, this clonotype turned up a few times. V and J are TRBV28 and TRBJ2-7; 11 bases match TRBD1. Germline assignment: CDR1 MDHEN and CDR2 SYDVKM. V trimming: 6 bases; J trimming: 5 bases; junction bases outside the gene matches: 12. The CDR3 has 16 amino acids. CDR3: CASSPTGQGALDEQYF. The CDR3 DNA reads as TGTGCCAGCAGCCCAACCGGACAGGGGGCTCTGGACGAGCAGTACTTC.

The rearrangement uses TRBV7-9 and TRBJ1-5, with D possibly TRBD1 on 6 matching bases. Germline loops: CDR1 SEHNR, CDR2 FQNEAQ (reference sequence). This CDR3 comprises 15 residues. V shed 2 bases and J shed 4 bases, with 12 bases lying between them. The CDR3 is CASSLIGGPNQPQHF. CDR3 DNA: TGTGCCAGCAGCTTAATAGGGGGGCCGAATCAGCCCCAGCATTTT.

On this clonotype: A much larger clone differs from this one at a single base, so this may be a read error. V and J are TRBV5-6 and TRBJ1-2; D unclear. The CDR3 is 14 residues long. Germline-derived CDR1 and CDR2 are SGHDT and YYEEEE. The CDR3 region is CASSLDENYYGYAF. CDR3 bases: TGTGCCAGCAGCTTGGACGAGAATTACTATGGCTACGCCTTC.

Turning to this clonotype: The conserved phenylalanine or tryptophan is not found at the CDR3 terminus, so this likely reflects a read error. The chain carries TRBV27 and TRBJ2-7; a possible D gene is TRBD1 (5 bases). The V and J ends lost 2 bases and 6 bases respectively, with 14 bases between them. Germline assignment: CDR1 MNHEY and CDR2 SMNVEV (reference sequence). This CDR3 has 14 amino acids. This chain's CDR3 is CASSLQGNPCEQYL. DNA of the CDR3: TGTGCCAGCAGTTTACAGGGAAATCCCTGCGAGCAGTACCTC.

As for this clonotype: A much more abundant neighbour one base away suggests this may be a read error. The chain combines TRBV7-2 with TRBJ2-2, with TRBD2 matching 7 bases. Germline V CDR1 and CDR2: SGHTA, FQGNSA. The CDR3 has 15 residues. The CDR3 spells CASIPQMAIGGGLFF. The CDR3 DNA sequence: TGTGCCAGCATCCCACAAATGGCTATCGGCGGGGGGCTGTTTTTT. The whole variable domain, remainder taken from reference TRBV7-2 and TRBJ2-2, is GAGVSQSPSNKVTEKGKDVELRCDPISGHTALYWYRQSLGQGLEFLIYFQGNSAPDKSGLPSDRFSAERTGGSVSTLTIQRTQQEDSAVYLCASIPQMAIGGGLFFGEGSRLTVL.

This clonotype was detected ten times or more. This chain uses TRBV5-4 with TRBJ1-1; the match to TRBD1 covers 10 bases. The germline V gene encodes CDR1 SGHNT and CDR2 YYREEE (reference sequence). This CDR3 is 17 amino acids long. The V segment lost 6 bases and the J segment 1 base; nucleotides outside the gene matches: 12. As DNA, the CDR3 is TGTGCCAGCACCCAAACGGGACAGGGGAAAGAGAACACTGAAGCTTTCTTT. Protein: CASTQTGQGKENTEAFF.

There are many counts of this clonotype. This chain uses TRBV5-1 with TRBJ2-7; 7 nucleotides agree with TRBD1. Germline V CDR1 and CDR2: SGHRS, YFSETQ. CDR3 length: 15 residues. Trimming removed 2 bases from V and 2 bases from J; junction bases left unmatched: 7. CDR3 bases: TGCGCCAGCAGCTTATGGACAGGAGGTACCTACGAGCAGTACTTC. It codes for CASSLWTGGTYEQYF.

The rearrangement links TRBV19 to TRBJ2-1; 11 bases fit TRBD2. V shed 3 bases, J shed 0 bases, and the junction held 7 bases outside the gene matches. This CDR3 is built from 18 residues. The germline V gene encodes CDR1 LNHDA and CDR2 SQIVND (reference sequence). CDR3 loop: CASSIPGLAGLSYNEQFF. The CDR3, as DNA: TGTGCCAGTAGTATCCCCGGACTAGCGGGCCTCTCCTACAATGAGCAGTTCTTC.

This clonotype came up many times. The V and J genes are TRBV2 and TRBJ1-5; possibly TRBD1 for D (5 bases). This CDR3 contains 15 residues. Germline CDR1 SNHLY, CDR2 FYNNEI. V gave up 2 bases and J gave up 3 bases, with 11 bases separating them. CDR3 nucleotides: TGTGCCAGCAGTGAACAGGGTACCACCAATCAGCCCCAGCATTTT. It yields the protein CASSEQGTTNQPQHF.

This clonotype occurred many times. V gene TRBV4-3 combines with J gene TRBJ2-7; 10 bases map to TRBD2. CDR1 and CDR2 from the germline V gene are LGHNA and YSLEER. The CDR3 loop spans 16 amino acids. V trimming: 0 bases; J trimming: 3 bases; junction bases outside the gene matches: 5. CDR3 residues: CASSQDRAGGGYEQYF. The CDR3 DNA follows: TGCGCCAGCAGCCAAGATCGAGCGGGGGGGGGCTACGAGCAGTACTTC.

The gene calls are TRBV7-8 and TRBJ2-7; 7 bases map to TRBD1. Germline CDR1 reads SGHVS; CDR2 reads FQNEAQ. V dropped 2 bases and J dropped 3; count of bases not matched to a gene: 7. CDR3 length: 15 amino acids. In DNA form, the CDR3 reads TGTGCCAGCAGCTTAATGTGGGCAGGGGGCTACGAGCAGTACTTC. It translates to CASSLMWAGGYEQYF. The full variable domain, rest sourced from reference TRBV7-8 and TRBJ2-7, is GAGVSQSPRYKVAKRGQDVALRCDPISGHVSLFWYQQALGQGPEFLTYFQNEAQLDKSGLPSDRFFAERPEGSVSTLKIQRTQQEDSAVYLCASSLMWAGGYEQYFGPGTRLTVT.

In this sample, this clonotype turned up many times. The rearrangement links TRBV5-4 to TRBJ2-7; possible D gene TRBD1, 6 bases. Germline loops: CDR1 SGHNT, CDR2 YYREEE (reference sequence). Trimming took off 3 bases at V and 0 bases at J, with 10 bases between the two ends. This CDR3 spans 14 amino acids. Here the CDR3 DNA reads TGTGCCAGCAGCTCAGGGGATTCCTCCTACGAGCAGTACTTC. Amino acids: CASSSGDSSYEQYF.

At least ten counts were recorded for this clonotype. J is TRBJ2-4 and V is TRBV7-2; weak D call: TRBD2 (6 bases). Germline assignment: CDR1 SGHTA and CDR2 FQGNSA. The CDR3 is 15 amino acids. Trimming removed 1 base from V and 3 bases from J, with 10 bases in between. The CDR3 loop is CASSLVVGGKNIQYF. The CDR3 DNA sequence: TGTGCCAGCAGCTTAGTGGTCGGGGGCAAAAACATTCAGTACTTC.

The chain is built from TRBV7-9 and TRBJ1-5; D gene ambiguous. V lost 5 bases and J 0 bases, leaving 11 bases between the germline ends. CDR1 and CDR2 (germline): SEHNR, FQNEAQ (reference sequence). CDR3 length: 15 amino acids. The CDR3 region has the DNA TGTGCCAGCAGCCGGGCTGACAATAGCAATCAGCCCCAGCATTTT. This encodes CASSRADNSNQPQHF.

There are many counts of this clonotype. The V and J genes are TRBV7-2 and TRBJ2-3; D is uncertain. The germline CDR1 and CDR2 sequences are SGHTA and FQGNSA. The CDR3 length is 17 residues. V gave up 5 bases and J gave up 2 bases, with 20 bases separating them. Here the CDR3 reads CASSAPDGVDFTDTQYF. For the CDR3, the DNA is TGTGCCAGCAGCGCCCCGGATGGGGTAGACTTCACAGATACGCAGTATTTT.

The J gene is TRBJ2-2, the V gene TRBV7-6; 8 nucleotides match TRBD1. The CDR3 is 15 amino acids. Trimming at V came to 6 bases and at J to 4 bases, leaving 7 bases not matched to a gene. Germline loops: CDR1 SGHVS, CDR2 FNYEAQ. CDR3 sequence (DNA): TGTGCCAGCAGTCTCACAGGGGGGCCCACCGGGGAGCTGTTTTTT. Translation gives CASSLTGGPTGELFF.

In its sample, this clonotype was seen a few times. Since a much larger clone is just one base distant, this may be a read error. The chain uses TRBV6-5 and TRBJ1-1; D is possibly TRBD1 (5 bases). CDR1 and CDR2 (germline): MNHEY, SVGAGI. This CDR3 region has 15 residues. V was pared by 5 bases and J by 4 bases, with 17 bases between. DNA for the CDR3: TGTGCCAGCAGTCCCCCCGTGGGGGGGGGCACTGAAGCTTTCTTT. Protein product: CASSPPVGGGTEAFF.

This clonotype was seen repeatedly, ten times or more. This chain uses TRBV2 with TRBJ1-1; no firm D call. V lost 2 bases to trimming and J lost 1 base, with 8 bases between them. This CDR3 has 14 residues. Per germline, CDR1 SNHLY and CDR2 FYNNEI. CDR3 nucleotide sequence: TGTGCCAGCAGTGAATACATGACGAACACTGAAGCTTTCTTT. It encodes CASSEYMTNTEAFF. Filled out from reference TRBV2 and TRBJ1-1, the complete variable domain reads EPEVTQTPSHQVTQMGQEVILRCVPISNHLYFYWYRQILGQKVEFLVSFYNNEISEKSEIFDDQFSVERPDGSNFTLKIRSTKLEDSAMYFCASSEYMTNTEAFFGQGTRLTVV.